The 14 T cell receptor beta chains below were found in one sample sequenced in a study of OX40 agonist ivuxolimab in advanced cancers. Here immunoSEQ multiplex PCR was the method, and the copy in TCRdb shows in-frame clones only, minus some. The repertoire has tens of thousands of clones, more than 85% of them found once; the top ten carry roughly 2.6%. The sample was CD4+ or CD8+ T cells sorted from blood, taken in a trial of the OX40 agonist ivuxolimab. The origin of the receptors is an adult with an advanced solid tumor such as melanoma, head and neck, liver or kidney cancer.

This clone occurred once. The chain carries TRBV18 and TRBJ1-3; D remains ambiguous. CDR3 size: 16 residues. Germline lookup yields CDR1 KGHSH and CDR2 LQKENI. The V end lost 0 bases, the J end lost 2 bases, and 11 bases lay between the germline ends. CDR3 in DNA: TGTGCCAGCTCACCACCGGCGACGGGGACTGGAAACACCATATATTTT. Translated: CASSPPATGTGNTIYF.

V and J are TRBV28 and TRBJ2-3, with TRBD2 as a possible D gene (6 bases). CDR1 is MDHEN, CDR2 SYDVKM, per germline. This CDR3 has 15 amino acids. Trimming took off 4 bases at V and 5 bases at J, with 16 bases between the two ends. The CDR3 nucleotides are TGTGCCAGCAGTTACCCTAGCGCCACCGGAGATACGCAGTATTTT. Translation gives CASSYPSATGDTQYF.

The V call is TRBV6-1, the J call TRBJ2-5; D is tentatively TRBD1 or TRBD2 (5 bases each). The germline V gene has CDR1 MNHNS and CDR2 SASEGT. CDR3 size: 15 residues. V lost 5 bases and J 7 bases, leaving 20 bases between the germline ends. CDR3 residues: CASSNPGTPPGTQYF. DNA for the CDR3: TGTGCCAGCAGTAACCCCGGGACCCCCCCCGGGACCCAGTACTTC.

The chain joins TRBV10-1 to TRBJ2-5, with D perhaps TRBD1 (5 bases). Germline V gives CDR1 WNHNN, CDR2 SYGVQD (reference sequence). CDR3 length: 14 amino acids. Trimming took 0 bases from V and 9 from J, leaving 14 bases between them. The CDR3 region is CASSESGRIGAQYF. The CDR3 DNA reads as TGCGCCAGCAGTGAGTCGGGCAGGATAGGGGCCCAGTACTTC.

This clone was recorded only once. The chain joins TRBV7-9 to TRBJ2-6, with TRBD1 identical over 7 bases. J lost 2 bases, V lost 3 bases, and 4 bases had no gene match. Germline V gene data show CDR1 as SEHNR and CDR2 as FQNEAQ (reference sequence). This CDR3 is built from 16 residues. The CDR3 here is CASSFTGTAGANVLTF. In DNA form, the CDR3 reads TGTGCCAGCAGCTTTACCGGGACAGCTGGGGCCAACGTCCTGACTTTC.

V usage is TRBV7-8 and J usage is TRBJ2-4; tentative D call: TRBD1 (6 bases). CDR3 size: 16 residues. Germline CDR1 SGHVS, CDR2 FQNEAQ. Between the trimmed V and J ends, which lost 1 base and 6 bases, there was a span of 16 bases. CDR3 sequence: CASSLVTGPQLNIQYF. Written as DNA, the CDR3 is TGTGCCAGCAGCTTAGTTACAGGGCCGCAATTAAACATTCAGTACTTC.

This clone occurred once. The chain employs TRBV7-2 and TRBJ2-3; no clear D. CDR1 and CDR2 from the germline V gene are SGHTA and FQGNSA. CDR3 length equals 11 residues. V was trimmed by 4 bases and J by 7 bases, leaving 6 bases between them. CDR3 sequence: CASSYHNTQYF. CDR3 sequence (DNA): TGTGCCAGCAGCTACCACAATACGCAGTATTTT.

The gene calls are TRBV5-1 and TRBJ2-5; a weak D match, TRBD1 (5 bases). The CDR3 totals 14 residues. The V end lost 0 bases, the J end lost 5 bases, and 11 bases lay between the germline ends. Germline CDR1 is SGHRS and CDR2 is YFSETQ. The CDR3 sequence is CASSLEAAGETQYF. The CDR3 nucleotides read TGCGCCAGCAGCTTGGAAGCAGCAGGGGAGACCCAGTACTTC.

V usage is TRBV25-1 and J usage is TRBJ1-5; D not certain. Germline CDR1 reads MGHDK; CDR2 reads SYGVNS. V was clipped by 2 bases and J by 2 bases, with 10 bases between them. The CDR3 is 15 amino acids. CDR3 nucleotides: TGTGCCAGCAGTGAAGAGGGTAAAGGCAATCAGCCCCAGCATTTT. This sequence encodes CASSEEGKGNQPQHF. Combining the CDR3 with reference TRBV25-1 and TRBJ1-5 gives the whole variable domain EADIYQTPRYLVIGTGKKITLECSQTMGHDKMYWYQQDPGMELHLIHYSYGVNSTEKGDLSSESTVSRIRTEHFPLTLESARPSHTSQYLCASSEEGKGNQPQHFGDGTRLSIL.

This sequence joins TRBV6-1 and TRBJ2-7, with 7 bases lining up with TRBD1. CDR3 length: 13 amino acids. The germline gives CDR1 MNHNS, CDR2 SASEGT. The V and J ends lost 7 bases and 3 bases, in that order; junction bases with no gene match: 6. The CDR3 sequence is CASKAGGLYEQYF. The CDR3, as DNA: TGTGCCAGCAAAGCAGGGGGTCTCTACGAGCAGTACTTC.

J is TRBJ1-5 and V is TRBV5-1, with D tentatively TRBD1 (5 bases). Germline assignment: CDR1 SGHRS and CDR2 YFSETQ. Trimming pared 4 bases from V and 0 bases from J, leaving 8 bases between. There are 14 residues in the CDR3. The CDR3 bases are TGCGCCAGCAGCAACGGGGGTAGCAATCAGCCCCAGCATTTT. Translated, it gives CASSNGGSNQPQHF.

CDR3 bases: TGTGCCAGCAGAGGGGGACAGGACCATGGCTACACCTTC. Translated: CASRGGQDHGYTF. The rearrangement joins TRBV9 to TRBJ1-2; TRBD1 matches at 8 bases. V shed 5 bases and J 6 bases; nucleotides not matched to a gene: 6. The germline gives CDR1 SGDLS, CDR2 YYNGEE. CDR3 length: 13 residues. Combining the CDR3 with reference TRBV9 and TRBJ1-2 gives the whole variable domain DSGVTQTPKHLITATGQRVTLRCSPRSGDLSVYWYQQSLDQGLQFLIQYYNGEERAKGNILERFSAQQFPDLHSELNLSSLELGDSALYFCASRGGQDHGYTFGSGTRLTVV.

CDR3 protein: CASSPQGSGTGELFF. CDR3 coding DNA: TGTGCCAGCTCACCACAGGGATCTGGCACCGGGGAGCTGTTTTTT. The chain employs TRBV18 and TRBJ2-2; D remains unclear. The germline V gene encodes CDR1 KGHSH and CDR2 LQKENI. The CDR3 runs 15 residues. The germline V and J ends were trimmed by 1 base and 4 bases, with 10 bases remaining between them. Using reference TRBV18 and TRBJ2-2 for the parts outside the CDR3, the full variable domain is NAGVMQNPRHLVRRRGQEARLRCSPMKGHSHVYWYRQLPEEGLKFMVYLQKENIIDESGMPKERFSAEFPKEGPSILRIQQVVRGDSAAYFCASSPQGSGTGELFFGEGSRLTVL.

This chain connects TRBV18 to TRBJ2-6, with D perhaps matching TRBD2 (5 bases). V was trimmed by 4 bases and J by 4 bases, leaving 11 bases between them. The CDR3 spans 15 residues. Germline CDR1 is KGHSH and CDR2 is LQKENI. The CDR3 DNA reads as TGTGCCAGCTCACTCGGGGAATCCGGGGCCAACGTCCTGACTTTC. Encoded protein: CASSLGESGANVLTF.